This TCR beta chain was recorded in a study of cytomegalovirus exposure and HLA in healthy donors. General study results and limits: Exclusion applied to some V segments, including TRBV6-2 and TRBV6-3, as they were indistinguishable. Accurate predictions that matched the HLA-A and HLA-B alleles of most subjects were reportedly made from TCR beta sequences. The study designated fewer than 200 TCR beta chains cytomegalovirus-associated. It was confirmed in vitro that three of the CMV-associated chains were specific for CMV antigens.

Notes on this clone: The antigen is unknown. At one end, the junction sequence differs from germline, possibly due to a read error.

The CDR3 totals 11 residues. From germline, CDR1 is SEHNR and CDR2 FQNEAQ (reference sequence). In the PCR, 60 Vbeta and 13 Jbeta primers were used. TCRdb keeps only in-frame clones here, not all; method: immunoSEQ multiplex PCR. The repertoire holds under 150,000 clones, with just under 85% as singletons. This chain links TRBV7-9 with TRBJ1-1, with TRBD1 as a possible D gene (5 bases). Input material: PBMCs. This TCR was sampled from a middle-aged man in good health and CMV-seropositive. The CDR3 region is CSSRADSSAFF. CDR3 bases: TGTTCCAGCAGGGCAGACAGTTCAGCTTTCTTT.